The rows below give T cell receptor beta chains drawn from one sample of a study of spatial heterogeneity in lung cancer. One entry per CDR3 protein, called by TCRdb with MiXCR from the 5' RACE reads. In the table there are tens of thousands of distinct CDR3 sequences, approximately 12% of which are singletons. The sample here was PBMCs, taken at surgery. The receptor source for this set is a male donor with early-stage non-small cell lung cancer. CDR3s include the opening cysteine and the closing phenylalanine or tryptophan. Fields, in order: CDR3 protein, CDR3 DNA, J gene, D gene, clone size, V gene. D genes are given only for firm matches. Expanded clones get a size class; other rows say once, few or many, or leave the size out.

CDR3: CSASPVSGANVLTF; DNA: TGCAGTGCTAGCCCGGTGTCTGGGGCCAACGTCCTGACTTTC; J: TRBJ2-6; D: .; size: .; V: TRBV20-1
CDR3: CATSREIGTIKNIQYF; DNA: TGTGCCACCAGCAGAGAGATAGGGACAATTAAAAACATTCAGTACTTC; J: TRBJ2-4; D: .; size: many; V: TRBV15
CDR3: CASSPGTGFSTDTQYF; DNA: TGTGCCAGCAGCCCAGGGACAGGTTTCAGCACAGATACGCAGTATTTT; J: TRBJ2-3; D: TRBD1; size: few; V: TRBV7-2
CDR3: CASSFSPGTSGLQRFF; DNA: TGTGCCAGCAGTTTCTCCCCCGGGACTAGCGGCCTTCAACGGTTCTTC; J: TRBJ2-1; D: TRBD2; size: few; V: TRBV28
CDR3: CASSFRMSNQPQHF; DNA: TGTGCCAGCAGTTTCAGAATGAGCAATCAGCCCCAGCATTTT; J: TRBJ1-5; D: .; size: .; V: TRBV28
CDR3: CSAAVGRAEAFF; DNA: TGCAGTGCCGCGGTTGGTCGGGCTGAAGCTTTCTTT; J: TRBJ1-1; D: .; size: many; V: TRBV20-1
CDR3: CATLRGAMRGYTF; DNA: TGTGCCACCCTACGGGGGGCGATGCGAGGCTACACCTTC; J: TRBJ1-2; D: .; size: few; V: TRBV6-6
CDR3: CASSPGTSPGTQYF; DNA: TGTGCCAGTAGTCCTGGGACTAGTCCAGGGACCCAGTACTTC; J: TRBJ2-5; D: TRBD2; size: few; V: TRBV19
CDR3: CASSPRGGPQHF; DNA: TGTGCCAGCAGCCCTCGGGGCGGGCCCCAGCATTTT; J: TRBJ1-5; D: .; size: few; V: TRBV7-2
CDR3: CASSPLATSTDTQYF; DNA: TGTGCCAGCAGCCCACTAGCGACTAGCACAGATACGCAGTATTTT; J: TRBJ2-3; D: TRBD2; size: few; V: TRBV14
CDR3: CASSLAFSGSEQYF; DNA: TGTGCCAGCAGTTTAGCGTTTAGCGGGAGCGAGCAGTACTTC; J: TRBJ2-7; D: TRBD2; size: .; V: TRBV12-3/TRBV12-4